Given below is one T cell receptor beta chain in context. The data are from a study of technical replicates of blood from a few donors. The CDR3 totals 16 residues. Germline V gene sequence: CDR1 SGHVS, CDR2 FQNEAQ. Trimming pared 5 bases from V and 5 bases from J, leaving 18 bases between. Clones were read by immunoSEQ multiplex PCR, and TCRdb kept only the in-frame ones, dropping some. The profile shows approximately 76,000 clones, 65% to 90% of them singletons. What was sequenced was PBMCs. J is TRBJ2-2 and V is TRBV7-8; perhaps TRBD2 as D (5 bases). This receptor was identified in a human donor in good health. Some clones in this sample may be carry-over from other donors' samples. CDR3 protein: CASSPRGQRQTGELFF. The CDR3 coding sequence is TGTGCCAGCAGCCCCCGAGGCCAGCGGCAGACCGGGGAGCTGTTTTTT.